These T cell receptor beta chains were read from a single sample in a study of technical replicates of blood from a handful of donors. The assay was immunoSEQ multiplex PCR, and TCRdb's table has in-frame clones only and misses some. The table lists approximately 97,000 clones, approximately 96% of them singletons. Sequencing used T cells isolated from PBMCs. Source of these receptors: a human donor in good health. Each CDR3 is given with its conserved first and last residue. D genes are given only for firm matches. Clone size is given for some rows only: seen once, a few or many times, or a class if the clone is expanded.

d_call	clone_size	v_call	j_call	cdr3_aa	cdr3_nt
TRBD2	NA	TRBV7-2	TRBJ2-1	CASTRTSHEQFF	TGTGCCAGCACCCGGACTAGCCATGAGCAGTTCTTC
NA	NA	TRBV27	TRBJ2-3	CASSPAWRESTDTQYF	TGTGCCAGCAGTCCCGCTTGGAGAGAGAGCACAGATACGCAGTATTTT
NA	once	TRBV6-7	TRBJ1-1	CASSYSKQGNTEAFF	TGTGCCAGCAGTTACTCAAAACAGGGTAACACTGAAGCTTTCTTT
NA	NA	TRBV7-3	TRBJ1-1	CASSLVGDSNTEAFF	TGTGCCAGCAGCTTAGTCGGGGACTCGAACACTGAAGCTTTCTTT
TRBD2	NA	TRBV7-3	TRBJ2-1	CASSPSSGKGNEQFF	TGTGCCAGCAGCCCATCTAGCGGGAAGGGCAATGAGCAGTTCTTC
TRBD2	NA	TRBV7-3	TRBJ2-2	CASSLGTRNTGELFF	TGTGCCAGCAGCTTAGGGACTAGGAACACCGGGGAGCTGTTTTTT
NA	once	TRBV7-2	TRBJ2-3	CASSFPMGGHTQYF	TGTGCCAGCAGCTTTCCTATGGGGGGTCATACGCAGTATTTT
NA	NA	TRBV4-1	TRBJ1-2	CASSQERGGQLANYGYTF	TGCGCCAGCAGCCAAGAAAGGGGCGGACAGCTAGCTAACTATGGCTACACCTTC
TRBD2	NA	TRBV5-1	TRBJ2-1	CASSFQAGGVYEQFF	TGCGCCAGCAGCTTCCAAGCGGGAGGAGTTTATGAGCAGTTCTTC
NA	NA	TRBV9	TRBJ1-2	CASSVGGHNYGYTF	TGTGCCAGCAGCGTAGGAGGACATAACTATGGCTACACCTTC
NA	NA	TRBV6-1	TRBJ2-7	CASSEAWQGGYAQYF	TGTGCCAGCAGTGAAGCGTGGCAGGGGGGTTACGCGCAGTACTTC
TRBD1	NA	TRBV4-1	TRBJ1-5	CASSQDRKKNRGRSNQPQHF	TGCGCCAGCAGCCAAGATAGGAAAAAAAACAGGGGGCGAAGCAATCAGCCCCAGCATTTT
NA	once	TRBV4-2	TRBJ2-2	CASSQDLGASYTGELFF	TGTGCCAGCAGCCAAGATTTGGGGGCATCCTACACCGGGGAGCTGTTTTTT
NA	NA	TRBV9	TRBJ2-1	CASSYRGGNEQFF	TGTGCCAGCAGCTACAGGGGGGGCAATGAGCAGTTCTTC
NA	NA	TRBV27	TRBJ2-5	CASSLDKGGGETQYF	TGTGCCAGCAGTTTAGATAAGGGGGGGGGAGAGACCCAGTACTTC
TRBD1	NA	TRBV6-1	TRBJ2-7	CASEVRGLYEQYF	TGTGCCAGCGAGGTCAGGGGGCTATACGAGCAGTACTTC
NA	NA	TRBV25-1	TRBJ2-1	CASSDGTYNEQFF	TGTGCCAGCAGTGACGGGACTTACAATGAGCAGTTCTTC
TRBD1	NA	TRBV10-3	TRBJ2-3	CAISEVGQGPQYF	TGTGCCATCAGTGAGGTCGGACAGGGACCGCAGTATTTT
TRBD2	once	TRBV2	TRBJ2-3	CASSPGLAEFTDTQYF	TGTGCCAGCAGTCCGGGACTAGCGGAGTTCACAGATACGCAGTATTTT
NA	NA	TRBV20-1	TRBJ1-5	CSARDLGSQHF	TGCAGTGCTAGAGATCTCGGGTCCCAGCATTTT
NA	NA	TRBV5-5	TRBJ1-1	CASSWLRRGNTEAFF	TGTGCCAGCAGCTGGCTACGGAGAGGGAACACTGAAGCTTTCTTT
TRBD1	NA	TRBV13	TRBJ1-4	CASRYGTENEKLFF	TGTGCCAGCAGGTATGGGACAGAAAATGAAAAACTGTTTTTT
TRBD1	NA	TRBV7-9	TRBJ1-4	CASSLFNRGSEKLFF	TGTGCCAGCAGCTTGTTCAACAGGGGCAGTGAAAAACTGTTTTTT
TRBD1	NA	TRBV28	TRBJ1-5	CASSLGQGWQPQHF	TGTGCCAGCAGCTTGGGACAGGGGTGGCAGCCCCAGCATTTT
TRBD2	NA	TRBV12-5	TRBJ2-5	CASGLLAGGPETQYF	TGTGCTAGTGGCCTACTAGCGGGAGGGCCAGAGACCCAGTACTTC
TRBD1	NA	TRBV4-1	TRBJ1-1	CASSQGWRTGEFTEAFF	TGCGCCAGCAGCCAAGGTTGGAGGACAGGGGAGTTCACTGAAGCTTTCTTT
NA	NA	TRBV2	TRBJ1-4	CASTGQTERRGKEKLFF	TGTGCCAGCACAGGGCAAACTGAGAGGAGGGGAAAGGAAAAACTGTTTTTT
TRBD2	once	TRBV7-2	TRBJ2-3	CASSLLAGPDTQYF	TGTGCCAGCAGCTTATTAGCGGGACCAGATACGCAGTATTTT
TRBD2	NA	TRBV7-9	TRBJ2-7	CASSPSLWRELYEQYF	TGTGCCAGCAGCCCCTCTTTGTGGCGGGAGCTTTACGAGCAGTACTTC
NA	NA	TRBV19	TRBJ1-2	CASRPGRVDGYTF	TGTGCCAGTAGGCCCGGCAGGGTAGATGGCTACACCTTC
NA	NA	TRBV6-5	TRBJ2-3	CASSYFGEDTQYF	TGTGCCAGCAGTTACTTTGGGGAGGATACGCAGTATTTT